Sequencing of this T cell receptor (beta chain) was carried out in a study of cytotoxic CD8 clonotypes in ibrutinib-treated CLL. The CDR3 has 15 residues. Germline values: CDR1 KGHSH, CDR2 LQKENI. V shed 3 bases and J shed 6 bases, with 15 bases lying between them. Sequencing used immunoSEQ multiplex PCR; TCRdb keeps in-frame clones, though not all of them. The data hold about 160,000 clones, with about four fifths observed a single time. This clonotype was obtained from a human donor with chronic lymphocytic leukemia. V gene TRBV18 combines with J gene TRBJ2-1; D is unclear. Sample: PBMCs, taken after 12 months of ibrutinib treatment. The CDR3 DNA follows: TGTGCCAGCTCACCCGAAGCAACAGTGGGCAATGAGCAGTTCTTC. This gives the protein CASSPEATVGNEQFF.